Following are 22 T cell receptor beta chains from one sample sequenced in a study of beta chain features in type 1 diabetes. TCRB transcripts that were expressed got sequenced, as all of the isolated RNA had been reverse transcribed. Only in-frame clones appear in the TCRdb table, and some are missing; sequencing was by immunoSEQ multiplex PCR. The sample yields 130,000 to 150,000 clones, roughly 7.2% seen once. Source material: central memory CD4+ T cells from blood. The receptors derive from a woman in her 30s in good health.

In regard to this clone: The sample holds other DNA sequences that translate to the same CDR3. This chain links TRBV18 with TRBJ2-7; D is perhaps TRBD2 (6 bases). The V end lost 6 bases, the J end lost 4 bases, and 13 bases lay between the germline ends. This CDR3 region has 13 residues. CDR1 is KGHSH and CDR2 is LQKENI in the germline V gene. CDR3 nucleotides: TGTGCCAGCTCCCCAGGAGGGCAATACGAGCAGTACTTC. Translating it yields CASSPGGQYEQYF.

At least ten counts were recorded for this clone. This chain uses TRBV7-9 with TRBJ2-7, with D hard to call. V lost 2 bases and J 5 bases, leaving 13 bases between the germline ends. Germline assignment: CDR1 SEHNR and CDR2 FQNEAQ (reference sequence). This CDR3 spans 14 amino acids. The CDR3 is CASSLTAVRDEQYF. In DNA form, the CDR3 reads TGTGCCAGCAGCTTAACGGCCGTCCGGGACGAGCAGTACTTC.

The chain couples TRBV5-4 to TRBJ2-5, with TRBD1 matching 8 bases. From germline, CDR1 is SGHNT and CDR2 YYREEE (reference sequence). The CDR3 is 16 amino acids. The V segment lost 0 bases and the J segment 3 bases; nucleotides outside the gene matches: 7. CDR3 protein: CASSLAGTGTKETQYF. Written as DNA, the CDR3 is TGTGCCAGCAGCTTGGCCGGGACAGGTACGAAAGAGACCCAGTACTTC. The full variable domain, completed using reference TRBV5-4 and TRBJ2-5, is ETGVTQSPTHLIKTRGQQVTLRCSSQSGHNTVSWYQQALGQGPQFIFQYYREEENGRGNFPPRFSGLQFPNYSSELNVNALELDDSALYLCASSLAGTGTKETQYFGPGTRLLVL.

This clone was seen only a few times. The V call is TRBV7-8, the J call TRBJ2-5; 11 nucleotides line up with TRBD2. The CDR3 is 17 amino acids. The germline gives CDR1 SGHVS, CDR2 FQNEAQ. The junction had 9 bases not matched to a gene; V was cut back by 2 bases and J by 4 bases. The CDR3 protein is CASSLKLAGGFVETQYF. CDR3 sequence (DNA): TGTGCCAGCAGCTTAAAGCTAGCGGGAGGATTTGTAGAGACCCAGTACTTC.

The CDR3 region is CASRTSGLHSYEQYF. DNA of the CDR3: TGTGCCAGCCGGACTAGCGGGTTGCACTCCTACGAGCAGTACTTC. The rearrangement uses TRBV6-5 and TRBJ2-7, with TRBD2 matching over 11 bases. The length of the CDR3 is 15 residues. Germline assignment: CDR1 MNHEY and CDR2 SVGAGI. The trim removed 8 bases at V and 0 bases at J, leaving 6 bases unmatched.

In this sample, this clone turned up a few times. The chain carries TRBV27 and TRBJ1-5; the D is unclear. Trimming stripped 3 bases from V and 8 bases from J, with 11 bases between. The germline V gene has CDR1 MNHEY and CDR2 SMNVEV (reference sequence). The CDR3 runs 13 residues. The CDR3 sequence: CASSFTYREPQHF. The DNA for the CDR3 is TGTGCCAGCAGTTTTACATATCGGGAGCCCCAGCATTTT.

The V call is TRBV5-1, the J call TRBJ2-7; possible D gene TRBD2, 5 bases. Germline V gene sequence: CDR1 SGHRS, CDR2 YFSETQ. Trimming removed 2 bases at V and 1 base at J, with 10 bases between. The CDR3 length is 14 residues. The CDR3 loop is CASSFGVASYEQYF. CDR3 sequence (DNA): TGCGCCAGCAGCTTCGGGGTGGCGTCCTACGAGCAGTACTTC.

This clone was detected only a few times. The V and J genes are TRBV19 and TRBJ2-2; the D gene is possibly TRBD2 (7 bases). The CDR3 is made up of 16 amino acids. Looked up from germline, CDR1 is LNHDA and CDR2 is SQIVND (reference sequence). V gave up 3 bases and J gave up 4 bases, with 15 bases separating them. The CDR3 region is CASSIGKGGATGELFF. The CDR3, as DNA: TGTGCCAGTAGTATCGGAAAGGGGGGGGCCACCGGGGAGCTGTTTTTT.

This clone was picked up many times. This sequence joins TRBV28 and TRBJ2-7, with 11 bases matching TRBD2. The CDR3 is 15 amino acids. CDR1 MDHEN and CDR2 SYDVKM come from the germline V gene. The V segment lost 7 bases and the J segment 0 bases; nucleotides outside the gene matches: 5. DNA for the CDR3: TGTGCCAGCACCCTGACTAGCGGGATCTCCTACGAGCAGTACTTC. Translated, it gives CASTLTSGISYEQYF.

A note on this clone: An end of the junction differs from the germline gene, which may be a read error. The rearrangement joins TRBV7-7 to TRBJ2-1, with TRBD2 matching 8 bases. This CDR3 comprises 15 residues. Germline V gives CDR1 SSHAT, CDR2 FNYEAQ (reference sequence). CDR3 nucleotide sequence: TGTGCTAGCAGCTTACAAGCGGGAGAATACAATGAGCAGTTCTTC. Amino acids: CASSLQAGEYNEQFF. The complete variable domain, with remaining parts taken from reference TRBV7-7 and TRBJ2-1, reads GAGVSQSPRYKVTKRGQDVTLRCDPISSHATLYWYQQALGQGPEFLTYFNYEAQPDKSGLPSDRFSAERPEGSISTLTIQRTEQRDSAMYRCASSLQAGEYNEQFFGPGTRLTVL.

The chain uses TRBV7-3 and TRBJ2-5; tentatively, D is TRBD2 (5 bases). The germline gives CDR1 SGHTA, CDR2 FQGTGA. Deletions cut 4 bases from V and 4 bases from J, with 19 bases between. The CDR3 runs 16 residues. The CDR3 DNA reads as TGTGCCAGCAGCTCATACCCGACTGAGGGCGTAGAGACCCAGTACTTC. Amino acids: CASSSYPTEGVETQYF.

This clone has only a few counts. CDR3 DNA: TGTGCCAGCAGCCCAAACCCGGGACAGAGAGGATCGGCGGGGTTCTACAATGAGCAGTTCTTC. Amino acids: CASSPNPGQRGSAGFYNEQFF. The chain couples TRBV28 to TRBJ2-1; a possible D gene is TRBD1 (7 bases). Trimming took off 6 bases at V and 3 bases at J, with 33 bases between the two ends. CDR1 MDHEN and CDR2 SYDVKM come from the germline V gene. There are 21 residues in the CDR3.

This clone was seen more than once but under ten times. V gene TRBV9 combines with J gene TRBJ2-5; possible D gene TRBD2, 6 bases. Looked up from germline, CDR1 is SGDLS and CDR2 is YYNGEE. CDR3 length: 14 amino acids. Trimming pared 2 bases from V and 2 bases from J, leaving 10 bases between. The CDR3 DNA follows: TGTGCCAGCAGCGTGGGACTTCAGCAAGAGACCCAGTACTTC. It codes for CASSVGLQQETQYF.

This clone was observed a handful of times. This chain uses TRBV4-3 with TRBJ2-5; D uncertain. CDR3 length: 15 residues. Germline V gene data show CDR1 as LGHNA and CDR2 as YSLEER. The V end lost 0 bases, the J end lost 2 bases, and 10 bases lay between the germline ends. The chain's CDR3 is CASSQDMKLQETQYF. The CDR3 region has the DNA TGCGCCAGCAGCCAAGATATGAAGCTGCAAGAGACCCAGTACTTC.

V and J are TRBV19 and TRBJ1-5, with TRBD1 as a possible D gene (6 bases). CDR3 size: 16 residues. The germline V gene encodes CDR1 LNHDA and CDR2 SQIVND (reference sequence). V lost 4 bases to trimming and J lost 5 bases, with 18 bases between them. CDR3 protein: CASSTIRDTRHQPQHF. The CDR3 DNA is TGTGCCAGTAGTACAATACGGGACACCCGTCATCAGCCCCAGCATTTT.

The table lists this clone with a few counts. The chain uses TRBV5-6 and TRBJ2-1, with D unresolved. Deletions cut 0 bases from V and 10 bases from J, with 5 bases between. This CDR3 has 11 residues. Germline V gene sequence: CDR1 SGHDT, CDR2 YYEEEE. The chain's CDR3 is CASSLEAEQFF. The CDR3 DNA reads TGTGCCAGCAGCTTGGAAGCCGAGCAGTTCTTC.

The CDR3 protein is CASSLTNTGELFF. The CDR3 nucleotides read TGTGCCAGCAGCTTGACTAACACCGGGGAGCTGTTTTTT. The chain carries TRBV7-2 and TRBJ2-2; D is unclear. Germline values: CDR1 SGHTA, CDR2 FQGNSA. Trimming removed 3 bases from V and 2 bases from J, with 4 bases in between. The CDR3 is made up of 13 amino acids.

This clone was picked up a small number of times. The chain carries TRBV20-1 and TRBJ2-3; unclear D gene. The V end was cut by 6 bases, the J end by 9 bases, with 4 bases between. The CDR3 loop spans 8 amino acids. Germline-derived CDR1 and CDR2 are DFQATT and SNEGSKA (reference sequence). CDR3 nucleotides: TGCAGTGCCTACACGCAGTATTTT. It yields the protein CSAYTQYF.

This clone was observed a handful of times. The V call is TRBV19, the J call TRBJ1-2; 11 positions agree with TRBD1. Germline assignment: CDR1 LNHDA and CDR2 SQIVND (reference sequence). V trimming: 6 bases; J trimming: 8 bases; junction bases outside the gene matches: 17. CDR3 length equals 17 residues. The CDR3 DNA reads TGTGCCAGTAGCCACTTGGGGTCTGGACAGGGGGCTAACGGCTACACCTTC. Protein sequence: CASSHLGSGQGANGYTF.

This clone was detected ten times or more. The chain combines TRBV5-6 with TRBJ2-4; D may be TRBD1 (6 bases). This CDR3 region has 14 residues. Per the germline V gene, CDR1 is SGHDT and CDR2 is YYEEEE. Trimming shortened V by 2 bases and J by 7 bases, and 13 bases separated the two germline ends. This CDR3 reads CASSFRTAQNIQYF. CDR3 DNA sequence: TGTGCCAGCAGCTTCCGGACAGCCCAGAACATTCAGTACTTC.

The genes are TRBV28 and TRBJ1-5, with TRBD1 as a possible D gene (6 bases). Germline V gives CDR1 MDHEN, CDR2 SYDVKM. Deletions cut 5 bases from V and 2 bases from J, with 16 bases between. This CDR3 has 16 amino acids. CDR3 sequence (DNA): TGTGCCAGCAGTCCGATAGGGGGAAGAGGCAATCAGCCCCAGCATTTT. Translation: CASSPIGGRGNQPQHF.

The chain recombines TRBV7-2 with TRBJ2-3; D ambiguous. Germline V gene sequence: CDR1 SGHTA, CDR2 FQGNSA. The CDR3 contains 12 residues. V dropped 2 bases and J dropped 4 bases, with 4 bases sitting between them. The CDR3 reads CASSLLADTQYF. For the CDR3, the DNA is TGTGCCAGCAGCTTACTAGCAGATACGCAGTATTTT.